Below are 27 T cell receptor beta chains sequenced from a single sample in a study of OX40 agonist ivuxolimab in advanced cancers. The assay was immunoSEQ multiplex PCR, and TCRdb's table has in-frame clones only and misses some. The table has about 83,000 clones, approximately 91% seen once. The source was CD4+ or CD8+ T cells sorted from blood, collected in a trial of the OX40 agonist ivuxolimab. All receptors come from an adult with an advanced solid tumor such as melanoma, head and neck, liver or kidney cancer.

The chain links TRBV5-1 to TRBJ2-7, with 7 bases identical to TRBD1. CDR1 is SGHRS, CDR2 YFSETQ, per germline. The CDR3 runs to 14 residues. Unmatched junction bases numbered 10, after V lost 5 bases and J lost 5 bases. Here the CDR3 DNA reads TGCGCCAGCAGACTTTCGACAGGGATCCACGAGCAGTACTTC. It translates to CASRLSTGIHEQYF.

The chain recombines TRBV5-1 with TRBJ2-1; maybe TRBD1 (5 bases). This CDR3 is built from 17 residues. Trimming cost V 2 bases and J 8 bases, with 23 bases left between them. Per the germline V gene, CDR1 is SGHRS and CDR2 is YFSETQ. The CDR3 reads CASSLGQGMARSDEQFF. The CDR3 region has the DNA TGCGCCAGCAGCTTAGGGCAGGGCATGGCGAGGAGCGATGAGCAGTTCTTC.

The chain employs TRBV5-1 and TRBJ2-3; 8 bases line up with TRBD1. The germline gives CDR1 SGHRS, CDR2 YFSETQ. This CDR3 has 16 residues. Trimming cost V 0 bases and J 4 bases; bases outside gene matches: 7. CDR3 residues: CASSLASAGGADTQYF. Here the CDR3 DNA reads TGCGCCAGCAGCTTGGCGTCGGCAGGGGGCGCAGATACGCAGTATTTT.

The gene calls are TRBV27 and TRBJ2-7, with 7 bases aligning to TRBD1. In germline, CDR1 is MNHEY, CDR2 SMNVEV (reference sequence). The CDR3 loop spans 14 amino acids. V gave up 2 bases and J gave up 7 bases; unmatched junction bases: 8. The DNA of the CDR3 is TGTGCCAGCAGTTTACTACAGGGGACGGGAGAGCAGTACTTC. Protein: CASSLLQGTGEQYF.

J is TRBJ1-1 and V is TRBV5-1; 7 bases fit TRBD1. J lost 0 bases, V lost 0 bases, and 11 bases had no gene match. The CDR3 totals 18 residues. Germline values: CDR1 SGHRS, CDR2 YFSETQ. CDR3 bases: TGCGCCAGCAGCTTGGGCCCAACCTACAGGGGACTGAACACTGAAGCTTTCTTT. Protein: CASSLGPTYRGLNTEAFF. The full variable domain, with the rest looked up from reference TRBV5-1 and TRBJ1-1, is KAGVTQTPRYLIKTRGQQVTLSCSPISGHRSVSWYQQTPGQGLQFLFEYFSETQRNKGNFPGRFSGRQFSNSRSEMNVSTLELGDSALYLCASSLGPTYRGLNTEAFFGQGTRLTVV.

This rearrangement joins TRBV5-6 to TRBJ2-3; D might be TRBD1 or TRBD2, each matching 5 bases. Germline values: CDR1 SGHDT, CDR2 YYEEEE. CDR3 length equals 16 residues. Trimming took 3 bases from V and 6 from J, leaving 20 bases between them. CDR3 nucleotides: TGTGCCAGCAGCTGGACCGGGACCTCGAACGTTGATACGCAGTATTTT. Protein product: CASSWTGTSNVDTQYF.

This clone has just one count. The CDR3 loop reads CASRPPGQKDSPLHF. The CDR3 DNA reads as TGTGCCAGCAGACCGCCGGGACAGAAAGATTCACCCCTCCACTTT. The rearrangement links TRBV6-5 to TRBJ1-6; 7 nucleotides align to TRBD1. The germline gives CDR1 MNHEY, CDR2 SVGAGI. With V trimmed by 6 bases and J by 8 bases, 10 bases remained unmatched. This CDR3 spans 15 amino acids.

This chain connects TRBV11-3 to TRBJ1-1; D may be TRBD1 (6 bases). The length of the CDR3 is 15 residues. CDR1 is SGHNT, CDR2 YENEEA, per germline. Trimming pared 0 bases from V and 7 bases from J, leaving 15 bases between. In DNA form, the CDR3 reads TGTGCCAGCAGCTTAGACGGCGGCAGGGGTTTTGAAGCTTTCTTT. This codes for CASSLDGGRGFEAFF. Full variable domain (missing parts from reference TRBV11-3 and TRBJ1-1): EAGVVQSPRYKIIEKKQPVAFWCNPISGHNTLYWYLQNLGQGPELLIRYENEEAVDDSQLPKDRFSAERLKGVDSTLKIQPAELGDSAVYLCASSLDGGRGFEAFFGQGTRLTVV.

The chain employs TRBV2 and TRBJ1-4, with D maybe TRBD1 (5 bases). From germline, CDR1 is SNHLY and CDR2 FYNNEI. This CDR3 region has 16 residues. With 6 bases removed from V and 0 bases from J, the gap between germline ends came to 14 bases. The CDR3 bases are TGTGCCAGCAGACGCTGGGGGACCGCAACTAATGAAAAACTGTTTTTT. This encodes CASRRWGTATNEKLFF.

This chain connects TRBV5-4 to TRBJ2-1; D is perhaps TRBD1 or TRBD2 (6 bases each). This CDR3 comprises 14 residues. Trimming removed 2 bases at V and 4 bases at J, with 10 bases between. Germline CDR1 SGHNT, CDR2 YYREEE (reference sequence). CDR3 sequence: CASSLGGRYNEQFF. The CDR3 bases are TGTGCCAGCAGCTTAGGGGGGAGGTACAATGAGCAGTTCTTC.

V usage is TRBV18 and J usage is TRBJ1-4; D is ambiguous. Germline V gene sequence: CDR1 KGHSH, CDR2 LQKENI. This CDR3 is built from 17 residues. Deletions cut 1 base from V and 0 bases from J, with 12 bases between. CDR3 region: CASSPREASATNEKLFF. CDR3 DNA sequence: TGTGCCAGCTCACCACGTGAAGCTAGCGCAACTAATGAAAAACTGTTTTTT.

The genes are TRBV7-8 and TRBJ1-1, with D unclear. Trimming removed 3 bases from V and 0 bases from J, with 14 bases in between. The CDR3 is 16 amino acids. The germline V gene has CDR1 SGHVS and CDR2 FQNEAQ. As DNA, the CDR3 is TGTGCCAGCAGCTTTTTACGAGTTTTAATGAACACTGAAGCTTTCTTT. Translation gives CASSFLRVLMNTEAFF.

The chain links TRBV6-5 to TRBJ1-2; TRBD1 aligns across 9 bases. The CDR3 is 14 amino acids. Germline V CDR1 and CDR2: MNHEY, SVGAGI. The V gene end was trimmed by 7 bases and the J gene end by 4 bases; junction bases not matched to a gene: 7. Here the CDR3 DNA reads TGTGCCAGCAAACGGACAGGGGATGGCTATGGCTACACCTTC. Protein: CASKRTGDGYGYTF.

The rearrangement joins TRBV5-5 to TRBJ2-2, with 12 bases lining up with TRBD2. Unmatched junction bases numbered 5, after V lost 5 bases and J lost 6 bases. Germline values: CDR1 SGHKS, CDR2 YYEKEE (reference sequence). This CDR3 is 15 amino acids long. The CDR3 loop is CASSRTSGTPGELFF. CDR3 nucleotide sequence: TGTGCCAGCAGTCGGACTAGCGGGACCCCCGGGGAGCTGTTTTTT.

This clone occurred a few times. This chain uses TRBV5-1 with TRBJ1-1, with 10 bases that match TRBD1. Per the germline V gene, CDR1 is SGHRS and CDR2 is YFSETQ. The ends lost 4 bases at V and 5 bases at J; junction bases unmatched: 20. The CDR3 loop spans 19 amino acids. The CDR3: CASSGGGDRGPGVGTEAFF. CDR3 DNA: TGCGCCAGCAGCGGCGGGGGGGACAGGGGACCCGGAGTAGGAACTGAAGCTTTCTTT.

CDR3 in DNA: TGTGCCAGTAGTATAACGGCAGCCTCCTACAATGAGCAGTTCTTC. Its translation is CASSITAASYNEQFF. The chain links TRBV19 to TRBJ2-1; no clear D. Trimming cost V 2 bases and J 0 bases, with 8 bases left between them. CDR1 and CDR2 from the germline V gene are LNHDA and SQIVND (reference sequence). The CDR3 covers 15 residues. Together with reference TRBV19 and TRBJ2-1, the CDR3 gives the full variable domain: DGGITQSPKYLFRKEGQNVTLSCEQNLNHDAMYWYRQDPGQGLRLIYYSQIVNDFQKGDIAEGYSVSREKKESFPLTVTSAQKNPTAFYLCASSITAASYNEQFFGPGTRLTVL.

The chain carries TRBV7-9 and TRBJ2-2; maybe TRBD1 (6 bases). CDR1 is SEHNR, CDR2 FQNEAQ, per germline (reference sequence). The V end lost 0 bases, the J end lost 5 bases, and 10 bases lay between the germline ends. This CDR3 comprises 15 residues. CDR3 loop: CASSLAGQITGELFF. CDR3 sequence (DNA): TGTGCCAGCAGCTTAGCCGGACAGATTACCGGGGAGCTGTTTTTT. Together with reference TRBV7-9 and TRBJ2-2, the CDR3 gives the full variable domain: DTGVSQNPRHKITKRGQNVTFRCDPISEHNRLYWYRQTLGQGPEFLTYFQNEAQLEKSRLLSDRFSAERPKGSFSTLEIQRTEQGDSAMYLCASSLAGQITGELFFGEGSRLTVL.

This clone has at least ten counts. The chain uses TRBV5-4 and TRBJ2-3; TRBD2 aligns across 11 bases. CDR1 is SGHNT and CDR2 is YYREEE in the germline V gene (reference sequence). V shed 2 bases, J shed 4 bases, and the junction held 3 bases outside the gene matches. The CDR3 is made up of 15 amino acids. The CDR3 spells CASSFSGRAADTQYF. CDR3 nucleotides: TGTGCCAGCAGCTTTAGCGGGAGGGCCGCAGATACGCAGTATTTT.

V gene TRBV11-2 combines with J gene TRBJ2-7; D is uncertain. V lost 7 bases, J lost 6 bases, and 16 bases lay in between. This CDR3 spans 13 amino acids. The germline CDR1 and CDR2 sequences are SGHAT and FQNNGV. The CDR3 protein is CASTSDLRAEQYF. The CDR3 DNA reads as TGTGCCAGCACCTCAGACCTCCGCGCCGAGCAGTACTTC.

In DNA form, the CDR3 reads TGTGCCAGCACCGGGTTGACCTACGAGCAGTACTTC. Encoded protein: CASTGLTYEQYF. The chain is built from TRBV11-2 and TRBJ2-5, with unresolved D. The closer fit of TRBJ2-7 to the DNA end suggests the J call may be wrong. The length of the CDR3 is 12 residues. From germline, CDR1 is SGHAT and CDR2 FQNNGV.

The chain is built from TRBV7-2 and TRBJ1-3; 8 bases fit TRBD1. There are 13 residues in the CDR3. Trimming at V came to 4 bases and at J to 8 bases, leaving 4 bases not matched to a gene. Germline V lookup: CDR1 SGHTA, CDR2 FQGNSA. The CDR3 spells CASSSNRGDTIYF. CDR3 nucleotide sequence: TGTGCCAGCAGCTCGAACAGGGGGGACACCATATATTTT.

The chain combines TRBV5-6 with TRBJ2-1; TRBD2 aligns across 7 bases. The ends lost 0 bases at V and 6 bases at J; junction bases unmatched: 6. Germline CDR1 reads SGHDT; CDR2 reads YYEEEE. The CDR3 is 15 amino acids. Here the CDR3 DNA reads TGTGCCAGCAGCTTGGGGGTAGCTAGCGGCAATGAGCAGTTCTTC. Protein: CASSLGVASGNEQFF.

The V gene is TRBV5-1, the J gene TRBJ2-7; 8 bases align to TRBD1. This CDR3 region has 16 residues. Germline trimming cut 0 bases from V and 1 base from J; bases unmatched to any gene: 6. Germline assignment: CDR1 SGHRS and CDR2 YFSETQ. The CDR3 loop is CASSLGWGQASYEQYF. The CDR3 DNA sequence: TGCGCCAGCAGCTTGGGTTGGGGACAGGCTTCCTACGAGCAGTACTTC.

The J gene is TRBJ1-2, the V gene TRBV18; D gene ambiguous. CDR1 is KGHSH and CDR2 is LQKENI in the germline V gene. Trimming removed 0 bases at V and 5 bases at J, with 10 bases between. The CDR3 sequence is 14 residues long. The DNA for the CDR3 is TGTGCCAGCTCACCACCTTACGGCTGGTATGGCTACACCTTC. This sequence encodes CASSPPYGWYGYTF.

The table lists this clone with a few counts. V is TRBV10-3 and J is TRBJ1-1; no firm D call. Germline CDR1 reads ENHRY; CDR2 reads SYGVKD. The ends were cut back, 6 bases at V and 1 base at J, with 9 bases in the middle. The CDR3 covers 13 residues. The CDR3 here is CAISPNPNTEAFF. CDR3 nucleotides: TGTGCCATCAGCCCTAATCCGAACACTGAAGCTTTCTTT.

This chain joins TRBV19 and TRBJ2-7, with D tentatively TRBD2 (6 bases). V shed 9 bases and J shed 2 bases, with 14 bases lying between them. This CDR3 region has 13 residues. CDR1 is LNHDA, CDR2 SQIVND, per germline (reference sequence). The CDR3 spells CASRDSIAYEQYF. DNA of the CDR3: TGTGCCAGCCGGGACTCAATAGCCTACGAGCAGTACTTC.

This clone occurred a few times. V and J are TRBV29-1 and TRBJ1-1; D unresolved. Trimming shortened V by 6 bases and J by 1 base, and 12 bases separated the two germline ends. The length of the CDR3 is 13 residues. In germline, CDR1 is SQVTM, CDR2 ANQGSEA. This chain's CDR3 is CSVGSYTNTEAFF. Written as DNA, the CDR3 is TGCAGCGTCGGGTCTTACACGAACACTGAAGCTTTCTTT.